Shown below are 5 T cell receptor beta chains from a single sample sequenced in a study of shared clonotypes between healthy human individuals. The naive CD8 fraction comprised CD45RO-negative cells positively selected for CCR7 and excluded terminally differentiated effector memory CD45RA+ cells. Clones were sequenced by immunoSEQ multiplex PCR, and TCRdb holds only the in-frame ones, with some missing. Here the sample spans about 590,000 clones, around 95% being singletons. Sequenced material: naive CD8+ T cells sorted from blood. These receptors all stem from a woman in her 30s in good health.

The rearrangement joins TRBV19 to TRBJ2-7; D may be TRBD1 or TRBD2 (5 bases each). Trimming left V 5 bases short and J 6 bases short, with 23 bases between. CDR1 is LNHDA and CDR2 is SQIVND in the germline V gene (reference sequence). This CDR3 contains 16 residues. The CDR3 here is CASSLARWGSAAEQYF. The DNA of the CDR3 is TGTGCCAGTAGTTTAGCTCGGTGGGGGAGTGCCGCCGAGCAGTACTTC.

The CDR3 coding sequence is TGTGCCAGCAGCTTAAGAAGCCCCTACGAGCAGTACTTC. Its protein product is CASSLRSPYEQYF. The V and J genes are TRBV7-9 and TRBJ2-7, with unresolved D. This CDR3 has 13 amino acids. Germline CDR1 reads SEHNR; CDR2 reads FQNEAQ (reference sequence). The ends were cut back, 2 bases at V and 2 bases at J, with 7 bases in the middle.

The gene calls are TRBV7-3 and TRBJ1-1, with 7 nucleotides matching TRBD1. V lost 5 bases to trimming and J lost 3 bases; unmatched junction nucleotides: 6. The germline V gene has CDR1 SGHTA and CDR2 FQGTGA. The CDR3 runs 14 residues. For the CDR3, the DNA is TGTGCCAGCAGCACATCCGGGACAGACACTGAAGCTTTCTTT. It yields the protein CASSTSGTDTEAFF.

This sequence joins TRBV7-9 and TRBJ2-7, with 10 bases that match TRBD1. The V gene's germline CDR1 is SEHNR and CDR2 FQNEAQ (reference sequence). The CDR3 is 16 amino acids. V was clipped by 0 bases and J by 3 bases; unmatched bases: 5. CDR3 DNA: TGTGCCAGCAGCTTAGCGTCGCGGGACAGGGGCTACGAGCAGTACTTC. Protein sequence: CASSLASRDRGYEQYF.

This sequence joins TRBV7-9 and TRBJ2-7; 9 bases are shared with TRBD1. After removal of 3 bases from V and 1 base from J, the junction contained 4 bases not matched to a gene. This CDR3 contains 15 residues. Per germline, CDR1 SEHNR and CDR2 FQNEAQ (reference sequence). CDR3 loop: CASSFQDRGSYEQYF. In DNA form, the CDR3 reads TGTGCCAGCAGCTTCCAGGACAGGGGATCCTACGAGCAGTACTTC.